These T cell receptor beta chains were read from a single sample in a study of vaccination and CD4 T cells after COVID-19. TCRdb independently ran MiXCR on the PCR reads; one entry per CDR3 protein. Counted here are 15,000 or so distinct CDR3 sequences, 69% occurring once; the ten biggest clones make up around 1.2%. The sequencing here drew on CD4+ T cells from blood, taken after SARS-CoV-2 vaccination. Receptor source: a human donor who had recovered from COVID-19. The CDR3 runs from the conserved cysteine through the conserved F or W. Fields, in order: D gene, J gene, clone size, V gene, CDR3 protein, CDR3 DNA. A D gene is named only where the DNA matches it firmly. Clone size is shown for a subset of rows, as once, few, many or a class of expanded clone.

d_call: .; j_call: TRBJ1-4; clone_size: .; v_call: TRBV7-2; cdr3_aa: CASSSWDEKLFF; cdr3_nt: TGTGCCAGCAGCTCCTGGGATGAAAAACTGTTTTTT
d_call: .; j_call: TRBJ2-4; clone_size: .; v_call: TRBV27; cdr3_aa: CASSLSWQGSNIQYF; cdr3_nt: TGTGCCAGCAGTTTATCTTGGCAGGGGTCAAACATTCAGTACTTC
d_call: .; j_call: TRBJ1-5; clone_size: few; v_call: TRBV19; cdr3_aa: CASQAQGLQPQHF; cdr3_nt: TGTGCCAGTCAAGCGCAGGGACTGCAGCCCCAGCATTTT
d_call: .; j_call: TRBJ2-5; clone_size: .; v_call: TRBV12-5; cdr3_aa: CASGPGTQSETQYF; cdr3_nt: TGTGCTAGTGGTCCCGGGACCCAATCAGAGACCCAGTACTTC
d_call: TRBD2; j_call: TRBJ2-3; clone_size: .; v_call: TRBV4-1; cdr3_aa: CASSQVFRTRVHTDTQYF; cdr3_nt: TGCGCCAGCAGCCAAGTTTTTCGGACTAGAGTTCACACAGATACGCAGTATTTT
d_call: .; j_call: TRBJ1-6; clone_size: .; v_call: TRBV7-2; cdr3_aa: CAETSKRDSPLHF; cdr3_nt: TGTGCCGAAACCTCCAAGCGAGATTCACCCCTCCACTTT
d_call: .; j_call: TRBJ1-5; clone_size: .; v_call: TRBV4-1; cdr3_aa: CASSQDGPRIVGNQPQHF; cdr3_nt: TGCGCCAGCAGCCAAGATGGGCCCCGGATCGTGGGCAATCAGCCCCAGCATTTT
d_call: TRBD2; j_call: TRBJ2-7; clone_size: .; v_call: TRBV20-1; cdr3_aa: CSARGLAGYEQYF; cdr3_nt: TGCAGTGCTAGAGGACTAGCGGGCTACGAGCAGTACTTC
d_call: .; j_call: TRBJ1-5; clone_size: .; v_call: TRBV19; cdr3_aa: CASSPRTAGEPQHF; cdr3_nt: TGTGCCAGTAGCCCTCGGACGGCTGGAGAGCCCCAGCATTTT
d_call: .; j_call: TRBJ2-3; clone_size: few; v_call: TRBV10-3; cdr3_aa: CAIRDLTDTQYF; cdr3_nt: TGTGCCATCCGGGACCTCACAGATACGCAGTATTTT
d_call: TRBD1; j_call: TRBJ1-6; clone_size: .; v_call: TRBV19; cdr3_aa: CASVPDRGRSPLHF; cdr3_nt: TGTGCCAGCGTCCCGGACAGGGGCCGTTCACCCCTCCACTTT
d_call: TRBD1; j_call: TRBJ1-2; clone_size: few; v_call: TRBV20-1; cdr3_aa: CSARTTGGYGYTF; cdr3_nt: TGCAGTGCTAGAACGACAGGGGGTTATGGCTACACCTTC
d_call: TRBD1; j_call: TRBJ1-5; clone_size: .; v_call: TRBV2; cdr3_aa: CASSRQGERQPQHF; cdr3_nt: TGTGCCAGCAGTCGACAGGGGGAGAGGCAGCCCCAGCATTTT
d_call: .; j_call: TRBJ2-5; clone_size: once; v_call: TRBV5-1; cdr3_aa: CASSSGTGTSKETQYF; cdr3_nt: TGCGCCAGCAGCTCGGGGACCGGAACCTCGAAAGAGACCCAGTACTTC
d_call: .; j_call: TRBJ2-5; clone_size: .; v_call: TRBV19; cdr3_aa: CASSKGDVGETQYF; cdr3_nt: TGTGCCAGTAGTAAGGGGGATGTGGGAGAGACCCAGTACTTC
d_call: .; j_call: TRBJ2-7; clone_size: .; v_call: TRBV20-1; cdr3_aa: CSARDFRGYEQYF; cdr3_nt: TGCAGTGCTAGAGATTTTCGGGGCTACGAGCAGTACTTC
d_call: .; j_call: TRBJ2-7; clone_size: few; v_call: TRBV2; cdr3_aa: CASSDVVRGPRDEQYF; cdr3_nt: TGTGCCAGCAGTGACGTTGTTCGGGGGCCGCGAGATGAGCAGTACTTC
d_call: TRBD2; j_call: TRBJ2-2; clone_size: .; v_call: TRBV11-3; cdr3_aa: CASSIRLAGGPGGELFF; cdr3_nt: TGTGCCAGCAGCATCCGACTAGCGGGAGGGCCAGGCGGGGAGCTGTTTTTT
d_call: TRBD2; j_call: TRBJ2-5; clone_size: once; v_call: TRBV7-9; cdr3_aa: CASSSSGRGLKTQYF; cdr3_nt: TGTGCCAGCAGCTCAAGCGGGAGGGGCTTGAAGACCCAGTACTTC
d_call: .; j_call: TRBJ2-7; clone_size: .; v_call: TRBV20-1; cdr3_aa: CSAIHGSYEQYF; cdr3_nt: TGCAGTGCTATTCACGGTTCCTACGAGCAGTACTTC
d_call: .; j_call: TRBJ1-1; clone_size: .; v_call: TRBV19; cdr3_aa: CASSMGGGTEAFF; cdr3_nt: TGTGCCAGTAGTATGGGTGGGGGCACTGAAGCTTTCTTT
d_call: TRBD1; j_call: TRBJ2-7; clone_size: few; v_call: TRBV5-1; cdr3_aa: CASSPGDRMSEEQYF; cdr3_nt: TGCGCCAGCAGCCCGGGGGACAGGATGTCTGAGGAGCAGTACTTC
d_call: .; j_call: TRBJ1-1; clone_size: .; v_call: TRBV19; cdr3_aa: CASSIGQNTEAFF; cdr3_nt: TGTGCCAGTAGTATAGGGCAGAACACTGAAGCTTTCTTT
d_call: .; j_call: TRBJ2-4; clone_size: once; v_call: TRBV11-2; cdr3_aa: CASSLVSPRALAKNIQYF; cdr3_nt: TGTGCCAGCAGCTTAGTGTCCCCCAGGGCCCTAGCCAAAAACATTCAGTACTTC
d_call: .; j_call: TRBJ1-5; clone_size: .; v_call: TRBV18; cdr3_aa: CASSPPRRVNQPQHF; cdr3_nt: TGTGCCAGCTCACCACCGCGAAGGGTCAATCAGCCCCAGCATTTT
d_call: .; j_call: TRBJ2-1; clone_size: .; v_call: TRBV7-9; cdr3_aa: CASSWGRGEQFF; cdr3_nt: TGTGCCAGCAGTTGGGGACGCGGCGAGCAGTTCTTC
d_call: .; j_call: TRBJ1-6; clone_size: .; v_call: TRBV10-2; cdr3_aa: CASRSGLNNSPLHF; cdr3_nt: TGCGCCAGCAGATCGGGCCTTAATAATTCACCCCTCCACTTT
d_call: TRBD1; j_call: TRBJ2-5; clone_size: .; v_call: TRBV6-1; cdr3_aa: CASRRIRGTGQETQYF; cdr3_nt: TGTGCCAGCAGACGGATAAGGGGGACAGGACAAGAGACCCAGTACTTC
d_call: .; j_call: TRBJ2-5; clone_size: medium-sized; v_call: TRBV20-1; cdr3_aa: CSARASEFRETQYF; cdr3_nt: TGCAGTGCTAGGGCTAGCGAGTTTCGAGAGACCCAGTACTTC
d_call: TRBD2; j_call: TRBJ2-5; clone_size: .; v_call: TRBV7-3; cdr3_aa: CASSPGGLAGASGETQYF; cdr3_nt: TGTGCCAGCAGCCCCGGGGGTCTAGCGGGAGCATCGGGGGAGACCCAGTACTTC
d_call: TRBD2; j_call: TRBJ2-1; clone_size: .; v_call: TRBV10-3; cdr3_aa: CAITGTSVKTKFF; cdr3_nt: TGTGCCATCACCGGGACTAGCGTCAAAACCAAGTTCTTC
d_call: TRBD1; j_call: TRBJ2-3; clone_size: .; v_call: TRBV5-1; cdr3_aa: CASSEGQITDTQYF; cdr3_nt: TGCGCCAGCAGCGAGGGACAGATCACAGATACGCAGTATTTT
d_call: TRBD1; j_call: TRBJ1-6; clone_size: .; v_call: TRBV12-3/TRBV12-4; cdr3_aa: CASTDDRGGNSPLHF; cdr3_nt: TGTGCCAGCACCGACGACAGGGGAGGCAATTCACCCCTCCACTTT
d_call: TRBD1; j_call: TRBJ2-2; clone_size: few; v_call: TRBV6-1; cdr3_aa: CASSGTGDANTGELFF; cdr3_nt: TGTGCCAGCAGTGGGACAGGGGACGCGAACACCGGGGAGCTGTTTTTT
d_call: TRBD2; j_call: TRBJ2-2; clone_size: .; v_call: TRBV11-3; cdr3_aa: CASSLESGRGTGELFF; cdr3_nt: TGTGCCAGCAGCTTAGAAAGCGGGAGAGGGACCGGGGAGCTGTTTTTT
d_call: .; j_call: TRBJ1-1; clone_size: few; v_call: TRBV6-2/TRBV6-3; cdr3_aa: CASSKGWEGEAFF; cdr3_nt: TGTGCCAGCAGCAAAGGGTGGGAGGGTGAAGCTTTCTTT
d_call: TRBD1; j_call: TRBJ1-5; clone_size: .; v_call: TRBV2; cdr3_aa: CASSEVGTGVGQPQHF; cdr3_nt: TGTGCCAGCAGTGAGGTGGGCACAGGGGTTGGCCAGCCCCAGCATTTT
d_call: .; j_call: TRBJ1-5; clone_size: .; v_call: TRBV11-2; cdr3_aa: CASSLKAGINQPQHF; cdr3_nt: TGTGCCAGCAGCTTAAAGGCAGGGATCAATCAGCCCCAGCATTTT
d_call: TRBD2; j_call: TRBJ2-7; clone_size: .; v_call: TRBV7-2; cdr3_aa: CASSLVSGSMSYEQYF; cdr3_nt: TGTGCCAGCAGCTTAGTCAGCGGGAGTATGTCCTACGAGCAGTACTTC
d_call: .; j_call: TRBJ1-6; clone_size: .; v_call: TRBV20-1; cdr3_aa: CSVSLRGSYSPLHF; cdr3_nt: TGCAGTGTCTCGTTGAGGGGATCTTATTCACCCCTCCACTTT
d_call: .; j_call: TRBJ2-5; clone_size: few; v_call: TRBV20-1; cdr3_aa: CSAWPALGQETQYF; cdr3_nt: TGCAGTGCTTGGCCGGCACTAGGGCAAGAGACCCAGTACTTC
d_call: TRBD1; j_call: TRBJ1-2; clone_size: few; v_call: TRBV2; cdr3_aa: CASTARGLDGYTF; cdr3_nt: TGTGCCAGCACTGCCAGGGGGCTTGATGGCTACACCTTC
d_call: .; j_call: TRBJ1-2; clone_size: few; v_call: TRBV27; cdr3_aa: CASSRRTQQGYGYTF; cdr3_nt: TGTGCCAGCAGCAGGAGGACCCAACAAGGCTATGGCTACACCTTC
d_call: TRBD2; j_call: TRBJ2-7; clone_size: .; v_call: TRBV29-1; cdr3_aa: CSVTGTSGRGAYEQYF; cdr3_nt: TGCAGCGTAACCGGGACTAGCGGGAGGGGCGCGTACGAGCAGTACTTC
d_call: TRBD1; j_call: TRBJ2-3; clone_size: .; v_call: TRBV11-3; cdr3_aa: CTSSSDRGSGDTQYF; cdr3_nt: TGTACCAGCAGCTCCGACAGGGGGTCAGGAGATACGCAGTATTTT
d_call: .; j_call: TRBJ2-1; clone_size: .; v_call: TRBV20-1; cdr3_aa: CSASALRGAGEQFF; cdr3_nt: TGCAGTGCTAGTGCCCTCCGCGGGGCGGGGGAGCAGTTCTTC
d_call: .; j_call: TRBJ2-3; clone_size: .; v_call: TRBV2; cdr3_aa: CASSVADTQYF; cdr3_nt: TGTGCCAGCAGCGTCGCTGATACGCAGTATTTT
d_call: .; j_call: TRBJ2-5; clone_size: .; v_call: TRBV6-1; cdr3_aa: CASSFSQETQYF; cdr3_nt: TGTGCCAGCAGCTTCAGCCAAGAGACCCAGTACTTC
d_call: .; j_call: TRBJ2-7; clone_size: .; v_call: TRBV10-3; cdr3_aa: CAISGSSGVSYEQYF; cdr3_nt: TGTGCCATCAGTGGTTCCTCGGGAGTAAGCTACGAGCAGTACTTC
d_call: .; j_call: TRBJ1-6; clone_size: few; v_call: TRBV11-2; cdr3_aa: CASSYLGGWRSPLHF; cdr3_nt: TGTGCCAGCAGCTATCTGGGAGGGTGGCGGTCACCCCTCCACTTT
d_call: .; j_call: TRBJ2-5; clone_size: .; v_call: TRBV30; cdr3_aa: CARQETQYF; cdr3_nt: TGTGCCCGACAGGAGACCCAGTACTTC
d_call: .; j_call: TRBJ1-5; clone_size: .; v_call: TRBV24-1; cdr3_aa: CATGTSNQPQHF; cdr3_nt: TGTGCCACCGGTACGAGCAATCAGCCCCAGCATTTT
d_call: TRBD1; j_call: TRBJ2-3; clone_size: .; v_call: TRBV5-4; cdr3_aa: CASSRPGQEATDTQYF; cdr3_nt: TGTGCCAGCAGTCGGCCGGGACAGGAGGCCACAGATACGCAGTATTTT
d_call: .; j_call: TRBJ1-6; clone_size: .; v_call: TRBV19; cdr3_aa: CASGKFTGANSPLHF; cdr3_nt: TGTGCCAGTGGAAAATTCACCGGGGCCAATTCACCCCTCCACTTT
d_call: .; j_call: TRBJ2-5; clone_size: few; v_call: TRBV6-2/TRBV6-3; cdr3_aa: CASSPQTSQETQYF; cdr3_nt: TGTGCCAGCAGTCCTCAGACCAGCCAAGAGACCCAGTACTTC
d_call: .; j_call: TRBJ1-5; clone_size: .; v_call: TRBV6-1; cdr3_aa: CASRLDRNQPQHF; cdr3_nt: TGTGCCAGCAGGCTGGACAGAAATCAGCCCCAGCATTTT
d_call: TRBD1; j_call: TRBJ2-5; clone_size: .; v_call: TRBV10-1; cdr3_aa: CASSEGTGGEEKETQYF; cdr3_nt: TGCGCCAGCAGCGAGGGGACAGGGGGCGAGGAAAAGGAGACCCAGTACTTC
d_call: .; j_call: TRBJ2-5; clone_size: once; v_call: TRBV5-4; cdr3_aa: CASSIDRQETQYF; cdr3_nt: TGTGCCAGCAGCATAGACAGACAAGAGACCCAGTACTTC
d_call: .; j_call: TRBJ1-2; clone_size: .; v_call: TRBV10-1; cdr3_aa: CASIIPPYGYTF; cdr3_nt: TGCGCCAGCATAATACCCCCCTATGGCTACACCTTC